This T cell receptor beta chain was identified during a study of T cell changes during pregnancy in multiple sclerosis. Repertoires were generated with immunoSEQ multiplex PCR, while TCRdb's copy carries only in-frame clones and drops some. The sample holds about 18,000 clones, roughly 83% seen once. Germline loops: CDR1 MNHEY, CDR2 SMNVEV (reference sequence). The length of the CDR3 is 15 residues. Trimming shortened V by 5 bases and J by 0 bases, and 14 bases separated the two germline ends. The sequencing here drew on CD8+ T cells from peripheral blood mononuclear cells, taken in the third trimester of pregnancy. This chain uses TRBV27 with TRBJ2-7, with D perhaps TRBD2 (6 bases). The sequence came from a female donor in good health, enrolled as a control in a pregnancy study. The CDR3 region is CASSPGGRSSYEQYF. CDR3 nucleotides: TGTGCCAGCAGTCCCGGGGGACGCAGCTCCTACGAGCAGTACTTC.